These 2 T cell receptor beta chains were all obtained from the same sample, sequenced in a study of T cells in localized non-small cell lung cancer. Profiled with immunoSEQ multiplex PCR; TCRdb holds only in-frame clones, not every one. Here the sample spans tens of thousands of clones, roughly 90% being singletons. The sample was peripheral blood, taken before any cancer treatment. These receptors originate from a woman between 35 and 70 years old with stage I lung adenocarcinoma.

This clone showed up just once. J is TRBJ1-1 and V is TRBV7-2, with TRBD1 matching over 7 bases. The junction had 1 base not matched to a gene; V was cut back by 8 bases and J by 4 bases. CDR1 SGHTA and CDR2 FQGNSA come from the germline V gene. The CDR3 loop spans 11 amino acids. The CDR3 protein is CASAGGTEAFF. CDR3 DNA sequence: TGTGCCAGCGCAGGGGGCACTGAAGCTTTCTTT.

This chain's CDR3 is CASSNSGTNYGYTF. In nucleotides, the CDR3 is TGCGCCAGCAGTAACTCCGGGACTAACTATGGCTACACCTTC. The V gene is TRBV5-1, the J gene TRBJ1-2; D is unresolved. The CDR3 spans 14 residues. Germline loops: CDR1 SGHRS, CDR2 YFSETQ. V lost 5 bases and J lost 0, with 11 bases in between.